Shown below are 11 T cell receptor beta chains from a single sample sequenced in a study of T cell responses to AZD1222 COVID-19 vaccine. TCRdb's table, derived via immunoSEQ multiplex PCR, lists solely in-frame clones and lacks some. The sample yields 200,000 to 250,000 clones, about 92% seen once. Sequenced material: peripheral blood, taken on day 0 of MenACWY control vaccination. These receptors were obtained from an adult in good health.

This clone was detected only once. This chain uses TRBV27 with TRBJ1-1; 8 nucleotides agree with TRBD1. V lost 3 bases and J lost 5; bases outside the gene matches: 5. Germline assignment: CDR1 MNHEY and CDR2 SMNVEV (reference sequence). CDR3 size: 14 residues. The CDR3 DNA sequence: TGTGCCAGCAGTTTTACAGGGGGAGTTACTGAAGCTTTCTTT. This translates into CASSFTGGVTEAFF.

This chain connects TRBV14 to TRBJ1-1; D ambiguous. V was clipped by 3 bases and J by 1 base, with 12 bases between them. Germline V lookup: CDR1 SGHDN, CDR2 FVKESK. The CDR3 runs to 15 residues. The CDR3 loop is CASSQIHTRNTEAFF. CDR3 DNA: TGTGCCAGCAGCCAGATTCACACAAGGAACACTGAAGCTTTCTTT. The variable domain in full, completed from reference TRBV14 and TRBJ1-1, reads EAGVTQFPSHSVIEKGQTVTLRCDPISGHDNLYWYRRVMGKEIKFLLHFVKESKQDESGMPNNRFLAERTGGTYSTLKVQPAELEDSGVYFCASSQIHTRNTEAFFGQGTRLTVV.

V is TRBV19 and J is TRBJ2-2; TRBD1 might be the D (5 bases). CDR3 length: 15 residues. Looked up from germline, CDR1 is LNHDA and CDR2 is SQIVND (reference sequence). Trimming left V 5 bases short and J 4 bases short, with 14 bases between. The CDR3 nucleotides read TGTGCCAGTAGTGCATTGGGGCTCGGCACCGGGGAGCTGTTTTTT. This encodes CASSALGLGTGELFF.

V and J are TRBV5-1 and TRBJ1-2; the D is unclear. CDR3 size: 13 residues. Trimming stripped 6 bases from V and 5 bases from J, with 14 bases between. Germline CDR1 reads SGHRS; CDR2 reads YFSETQ. Here the CDR3 reads CASTAGSLYGYTF. The CDR3 DNA reads TGCGCCAGCACGGCCGGGTCGTTATATGGCTACACCTTC.

The gene calls are TRBV18 and TRBJ2-1; D uncertain. V lost 3 bases and J lost 6, with 6 bases in between. CDR1 is KGHSH, CDR2 LQKENI, per germline. CDR3 length: 12 amino acids. In DNA, the CDR3 is TGTGCCAGCTCACCCCTCCTCAATGAGCAGTTCTTC. Its translation: CASSPLLNEQFF. Full variable domain (remainder filled in from reference TRBV18 and TRBJ2-1): NAGVMQNPRHLVRRRGQEARLRCSPMKGHSHVYWYRQLPEEGLKFMVYLQKENIIDESGMPKERFSAEFPKEGPSILRIQQVVRGDSAAYFCASSPLLNEQFFGPGTRLTVL.

V gene TRBV6-1 combines with J gene TRBJ2-3, with TRBD2 matching over 9 bases. Looked up from germline, CDR1 is MNHNS and CDR2 is SASEGT. After removal of 3 bases from V and 0 bases from J, the junction contained 7 bases not matched to a gene. This CDR3 is built from 17 residues. The CDR3 is CASSDDSGGPSTDTQYF. CDR3 nucleotide sequence: TGTGCCAGCAGTGATGATAGCGGGGGCCCAAGCACAGATACGCAGTATTTT.

The chain joins TRBV7-9 to TRBJ1-5, with D possibly matching TRBD1 (5 bases). V gave up 4 bases and J gave up 1 base, with 11 bases separating them. The CDR3 length is 15 residues. The germline V gene has CDR1 SEHNR and CDR2 FQNEAQ (reference sequence). Here the CDR3 reads CASSSTVGSNQPQHF. In DNA form, the CDR3 reads TGTGCCAGCAGCTCGACAGTGGGAAGCAATCAGCCCCAGCATTTT.

This chain links TRBV2 with TRBJ2-3; 9 bases line up with TRBD2. This CDR3 contains 14 residues. Germline loops: CDR1 SNHLY, CDR2 FYNNEI. The V segment lost 8 bases and the J segment 5 bases; nucleotides outside the gene matches: 8. The CDR3 reads CASSDPRGGDTQYF. CDR3 coding DNA: TGTGCCAGCTCCGACCCGCGGGGGGGAGATACGCAGTATTTT. Complete variable domain (other parts from reference TRBV2 and TRBJ2-3): EPEVTQTPSHQVTQMGQEVILRCVPISNHLYFYWYRQILGQKVEFLVSFYNNEISEKSEIFDDQFSVERPDGSNFTLKIRSTKLEDSAMYFCASSDPRGGDTQYFGPGTRLTVL.

The gene calls are TRBV11-2 and TRBJ2-3; D is ambiguous. CDR1 and CDR2 from the germline V gene are SGHAT and FQNNGV. V dropped 5 bases and J dropped 0 bases, with 6 bases sitting between them. The CDR3 is 13 amino acids. Written as DNA, the CDR3 is TGTGCCAGCAGCCGGCCTAGCACAGATACGCAGTATTTT. This gives the protein CASSRPSTDTQYF.

The V and J genes are TRBV5-4 and TRBJ2-5; the match to TRBD1 covers 7 bases. Germline V gene sequence: CDR1 SGHNT, CDR2 YYREEE (reference sequence). V lost 0 bases to trimming and J lost 7 bases; unmatched junction nucleotides: 9. This CDR3 comprises 15 residues. The CDR3 DNA follows: TGTGCCAGCAGCTTGGGTGGGACAGATGGGGCGACCCAGTACTTC. Translated, it gives CASSLGGTDGATQYF. Full variable domain (rest looked up from reference TRBV5-4 and TRBJ2-5): ETGVTQSPTHLIKTRGQQVTLRCSSQSGHNTVSWYQQALGQGPQFIFQYYREEENGRGNFPPRFSGLQFPNYSSELNVNALELDDSALYLCASSLGGTDGATQYFGPGTRLLVL.

The gene calls are TRBV18 and TRBJ1-4; D may be TRBD1 (6 bases). Between the trimmed V and J ends, which lost 8 bases and 4 bases, there was a span of 14 bases. This CDR3 is 14 amino acids long. Germline V gives CDR1 KGHSH, CDR2 LQKENI. CDR3 DNA sequence: TGTGCCAGCGCCGGACAGCCCCATAATGAAAAACTGTTTTTT. Amino acid sequence: CASAGQPHNEKLFF.